Each of the 8 T cell receptor beta chains below was sequenced from the same sample in a study of OX40 agonist ivuxolimab in advanced cancers. Using immunoSEQ multiplex PCR, the repertoire was profiled, and TCRdb retains in-frame clones only, with some absent. The sample yields 31,000 or so clones, 75% to 85% seen once. Here the sequenced sample was CD4+ or CD8+ T cells sorted from blood, taken in a trial of the OX40 agonist ivuxolimab. The source of these receptors is an adult with an advanced solid tumor such as melanoma, head and neck, liver or kidney cancer.

This chain uses TRBV28 with TRBJ2-7; TRBD1 agrees at 8 bases. The junction had 7 bases not matched to a gene; V was cut back by 5 bases and J by 1 base. The germline gives CDR1 MDHEN, CDR2 SYDVKM. The CDR3 is 15 amino acids. The CDR3 DNA sequence: TGTGCCAGCAGTCCCCCCGGGACAGGTTCCTACGAGCAGTACTTC. This codes for CASSPPGTGSYEQYF.

This clone came up once. The chain employs TRBV6-5 and TRBJ1-1; 7 bases match TRBD1. Germline CDR1 MNHEY, CDR2 SVGAGI. The CDR3 extends over 14 amino acids. V lost 6 bases and J lost 9; bases outside the gene matches: 13. DNA of the CDR3: TGTGCCAGCAGCATTAACGACAGGGCTGGTCAAGCTTTCTTT. Protein product: CASSINDRAGQAFF.

This clone turned up a few times. V is TRBV11-2 and J is TRBJ2-7; 12 nucleotides match TRBD2. The germline CDR1 and CDR2 sequences are SGHAT and FQNNGV. V shed 5 bases, J shed 9 bases, and the junction held 11 bases outside the gene matches. The CDR3 sequence is 15 residues long. CDR3 protein: CASSPRRLAGEPQYF. CDR3 sequence (DNA): TGTGCCAGCAGCCCCCGGAGACTAGCGGGAGAACCGCAGTACTTC.

The chain has TRBV5-3 and TRBJ2-7, with a weak D call TRBD2 (7 bases). TRBV5-3 is annotated as an ORF whose role is uncertain. V was clipped by 1 base and J by 3 bases, with 14 bases between them. The CDR3 runs 15 residues. DNA of the CDR3: TGTGCCAGAAGCTTGCGGGGGGCCCAAATCTACGAGCAGTACTTC. Protein sequence: CARSLRGAQIYEQYF.

The chain combines TRBV7-2 with TRBJ2-1; 9 bases are a match to TRBD2. The germline CDR1 and CDR2 sequences are SGHTA and FQGNSA. This CDR3 has 16 amino acids. J was trimmed by 7 bases and V by 7 bases; bases with no gene match: 14. CDR3: CASIPRGGRARNEQFF. CDR3 nucleotide sequence: TGTGCCAGCATCCCACGGGGCGGGAGGGCCCGGAATGAGCAGTTCTTC.

This clone was counted once. The V call is TRBV19, the J call TRBJ2-4, with TRBD1 matching 7 bases. V was pared by 5 bases and J by 4 bases, with 5 bases of the junction left unmatched. Germline V gene lookup returns CDR1 LNHDA and CDR2 SQIVND (reference sequence). This CDR3 spans 14 amino acids. The CDR3 protein is CASSWDSRKNIQYF. DNA for the CDR3: TGTGCCAGTAGTTGGGACAGTCGTAAAAACATTCAGTACTTC.

The chain recombines TRBV6-5 with TRBJ1-6; no firm D call. V dropped 6 bases and J dropped 7 bases, with 7 bases sitting between them. The CDR3 is made up of 12 amino acids. Germline V gives CDR1 MNHEY, CDR2 SVGAGI. The CDR3 DNA sequence: TGTGCCAGCAGCAAACGGAATTCACCCCTCCACTTT. Amino acids: CASSKRNSPLHF.

The chain employs TRBV2 and TRBJ2-3; 8 positions match TRBD1. This CDR3 is 15 amino acids long. J lost 4 bases, V lost 5 bases, and 8 bases had no gene match. Germline V lookup: CDR1 SNHLY, CDR2 FYNNEI. Written as DNA, the CDR3 is TGTGCCAGCAGTCTAGGACAGGGTCGGGCAGATACGCAGTATTTT. Its protein is CASSLGQGRADTQYF.